This T cell receptor (beta chain) was retrieved from a study of T-cell reconstitution after alpha-beta-depleted transplantation in children (TCRdb year 2016). Regarding the study in general: The study quantitatively tracked T-cell immune reconstitution after TCRalphabeta/CD19-depleted allogeneic hematopoietic cell transplantation in children using TCR repertoire profiling.

The junction shows trimming of 4 bases on V and 0 bases on J, plus 13 bases between the germline ends. The CDR3 sequence holds 15 residues, the cysteine and phenylalanine included. Only the CDR3 DNA is retained, 45 bases long and in frame from the first base. Looking up the germline V gene yields CDR1 LGHNA and CDR2 YSLEER. In its sample, this clonotype was seen many times. Its target antigen remains unknown. Within one base of it there is no much larger clone, and no base qualities were kept. Library creation used PCR. The instrument given in TCRdb is Illumina HiSeq 2500. Molecular barcoding was employed in the preparation of TCR libraries, with unique molecular identifiers being used to normalize TCRbeta repertoire quantification. Using fastp at Q25 and MiXCR, TCRdb reprocessed the public reads and kept productive beta chains. Here each entry gathers all rows of one CDR3 protein and keeps the most common genes and DNA. Across this sample there are hundreds of thousands of distinct CDR3 sequences, with 15% to 20% seen only once. The ten most abundant clones make up over 0.95% of the sample.

This material consisted of PBMCs from the stem cell graft donor, taken from the stem cell graft. The TCR was taken from a human donor who donated a stem cell graft to a child with acute myeloid leukemia. The rearrangement combines TRBV4-3 with TRBJ2-7; TRBD2 is a weak D gene call, 6 bases matching. The CDR3 in this case is CASSLTRDSSYEQYF. The bases are TGCGCCAGCAGCCTTACCCGGGACTCCTCCTACGAGCAGTACTTC.